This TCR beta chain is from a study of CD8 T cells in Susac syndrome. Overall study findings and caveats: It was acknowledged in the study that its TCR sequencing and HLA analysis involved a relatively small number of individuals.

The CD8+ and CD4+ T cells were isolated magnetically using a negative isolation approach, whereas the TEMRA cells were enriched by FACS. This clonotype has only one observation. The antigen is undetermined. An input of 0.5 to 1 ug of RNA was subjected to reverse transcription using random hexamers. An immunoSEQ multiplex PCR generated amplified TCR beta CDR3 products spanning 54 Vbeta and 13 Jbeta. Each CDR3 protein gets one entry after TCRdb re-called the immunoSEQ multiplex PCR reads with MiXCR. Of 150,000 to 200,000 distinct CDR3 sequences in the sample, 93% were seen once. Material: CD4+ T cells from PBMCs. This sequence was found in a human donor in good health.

The CDR3 protein is CASSQPDTYEQYF. The CDR3 nucleotides are TGTGCCAGCAGCCAACCCGACACCTACGAGCAGTACTTC. This chain uses TRBV3-1 with TRBJ2-7, with D uncertain. The germline gives CDR1 LGHDT, CDR2 YNNKEL (reference sequence). Trimming stripped 2 bases from V and 2 bases from J, with 7 bases between. This CDR3 is built from 13 residues.